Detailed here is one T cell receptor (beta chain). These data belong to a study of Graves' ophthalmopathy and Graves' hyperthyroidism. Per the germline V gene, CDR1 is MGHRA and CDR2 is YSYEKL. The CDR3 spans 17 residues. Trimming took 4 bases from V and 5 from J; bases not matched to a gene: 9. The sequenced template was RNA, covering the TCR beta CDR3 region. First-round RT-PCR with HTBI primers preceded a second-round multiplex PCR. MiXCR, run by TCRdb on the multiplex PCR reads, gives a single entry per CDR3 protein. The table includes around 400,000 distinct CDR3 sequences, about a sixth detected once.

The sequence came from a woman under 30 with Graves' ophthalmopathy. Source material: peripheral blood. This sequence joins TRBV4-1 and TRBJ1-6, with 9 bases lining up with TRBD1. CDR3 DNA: TGCGCCAGCAGCCCCCCCACAGGGGGCAACCATAATTCACCCCTCCACTTT. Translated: CASSPPTGGNHNSPLHF.